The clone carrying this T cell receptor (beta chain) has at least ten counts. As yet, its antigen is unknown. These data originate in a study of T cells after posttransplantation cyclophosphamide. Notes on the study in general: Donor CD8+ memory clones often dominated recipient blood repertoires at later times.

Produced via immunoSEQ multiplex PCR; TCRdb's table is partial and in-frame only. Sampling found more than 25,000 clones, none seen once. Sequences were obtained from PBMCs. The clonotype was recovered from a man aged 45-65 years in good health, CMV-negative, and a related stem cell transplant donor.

The CDR3 is CATSRVGERRGNEQFF. The CDR3 nucleotides read TGTGCCACCAGCAGAGTTGGGGAACGACGGGGCAATGAGCAGTTCTTC. This chain connects TRBV15 to TRBJ2-1; possibly TRBD2 for D (5 bases). Germline V lookup: CDR1 LNHNV, CDR2 YYDKDF (reference sequence). The CDR3 sequence is 16 residues long. V was shortened by 1 base and J by 6 bases, with 16 bases between the two germline ends. Looking up the rest from reference TRBV15 and TRBJ2-1 gives the full variable domain: DAMVIQNPRYQVTQFGKPVTLSCSQTLNHNVMYWYQQKSSQAPKLLFHYYDKDFNNEADTPDNFQSRRPNTSFCFLDIRSPGLGDTAMYLCATSRVGERRGNEQFFGPGTRLTVL.